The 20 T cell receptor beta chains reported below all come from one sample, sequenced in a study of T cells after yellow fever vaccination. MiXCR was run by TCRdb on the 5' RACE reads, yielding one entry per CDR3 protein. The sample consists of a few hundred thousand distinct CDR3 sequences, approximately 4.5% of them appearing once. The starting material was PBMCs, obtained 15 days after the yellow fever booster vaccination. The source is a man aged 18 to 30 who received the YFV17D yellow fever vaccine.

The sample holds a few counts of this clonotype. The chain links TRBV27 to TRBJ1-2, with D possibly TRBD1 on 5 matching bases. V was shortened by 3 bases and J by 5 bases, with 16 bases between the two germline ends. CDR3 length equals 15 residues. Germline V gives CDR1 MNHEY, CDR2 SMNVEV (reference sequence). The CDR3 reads CASSFHPPGEYGYTF. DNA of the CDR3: TGTGCCAGCAGTTTCCACCCCCCGGGGGAATATGGCTACACCTTC.

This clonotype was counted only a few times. The CDR3 DNA reads TGTGCCAGCAGTTTATGGGGGGGGGTTTATGAGCAGTTCTTC. Translated: CASSLWGGVYEQFF. The rearrangement uses TRBV12-3 or TRBV12-4 and TRBJ2-1; 7 bases are shared with TRBD2. Unmatched junction bases numbered 6, after V lost 2 bases and J lost 8 bases. The CDR3 length is 14 residues.

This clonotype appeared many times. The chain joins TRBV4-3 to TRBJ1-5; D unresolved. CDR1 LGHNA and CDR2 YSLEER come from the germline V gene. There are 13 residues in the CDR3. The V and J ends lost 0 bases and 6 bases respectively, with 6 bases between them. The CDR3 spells CASSQDLSQPQHF. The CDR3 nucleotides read TGCGCCAGCAGCCAAGATCTAAGTCAGCCCCAGCATTTT.

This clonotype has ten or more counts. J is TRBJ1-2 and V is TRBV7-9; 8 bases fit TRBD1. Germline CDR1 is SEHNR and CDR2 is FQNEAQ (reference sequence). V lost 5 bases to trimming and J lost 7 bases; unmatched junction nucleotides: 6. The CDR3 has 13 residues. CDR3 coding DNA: TGTGCCAGCAGCACGACAGGGGACGCTGGCTACACCTTC. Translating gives CASSTTGDAGYTF. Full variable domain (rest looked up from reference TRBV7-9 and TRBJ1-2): DTGVSQNPRHKITKRGQNVTFRCDPISEHNRLYWYRQTLGQGPEFLTYFQNEAQLEKSRLLSDRFSAERPKGSFSTLEIQRTEQGDSAMYLCASSTTGDAGYTFGSGTRLTVV.

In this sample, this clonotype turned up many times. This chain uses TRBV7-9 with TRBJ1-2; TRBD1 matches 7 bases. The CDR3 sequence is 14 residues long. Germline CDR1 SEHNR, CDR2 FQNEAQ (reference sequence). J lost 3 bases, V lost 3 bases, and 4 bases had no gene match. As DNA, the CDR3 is TGTGCCAGCAGCTTCGCAGGGGGTGACTATGGCTACACCTTC. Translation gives CASSFAGGDYGYTF. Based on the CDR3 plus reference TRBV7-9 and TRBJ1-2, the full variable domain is DTGVSQNPRHKITKRGQNVTFRCDPISEHNRLYWYRQTLGQGPEFLTYFQNEAQLEKSRLLSDRFSAERPKGSFSTLEIQRTEQGDSAMYLCASSFAGGDYGYTFGSGTRLTVV.

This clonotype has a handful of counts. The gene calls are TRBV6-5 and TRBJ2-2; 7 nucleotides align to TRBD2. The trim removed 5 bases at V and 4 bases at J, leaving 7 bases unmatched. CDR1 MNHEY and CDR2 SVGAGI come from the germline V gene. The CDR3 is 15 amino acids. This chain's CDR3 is CASSDRGGSTGELFF. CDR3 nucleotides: TGTGCCAGCAGTGACCGCGGGGGAAGCACCGGGGAGCTGTTTTTT.

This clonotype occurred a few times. CDR3 region: CASSPAGPYSEQETQYF. CDR3 in DNA: TGTGCCAGCAGCCCCGCCGGACCATACAGCGAGCAAGAGACCCAGTACTTC. The chain recombines TRBV7-2 with TRBJ2-5; D unresolved. Germline V gene sequence: CDR1 SGHTA, CDR2 FQGNSA. The CDR3 is 17 amino acids. V dropped 5 bases and J dropped 2 bases, with 21 bases sitting between them. The full variable domain, rest sourced from reference TRBV7-2 and TRBJ2-5, is GAGVSQSPSNKVTEKGKDVELRCDPISGHTALYWYRQSLGQGLEFLIYFQGNSAPDKSGLPSDRFSAERTGGSVSTLTIQRTQQEDSAVYLCASSPAGPYSEQETQYFGPGTRLLVL.

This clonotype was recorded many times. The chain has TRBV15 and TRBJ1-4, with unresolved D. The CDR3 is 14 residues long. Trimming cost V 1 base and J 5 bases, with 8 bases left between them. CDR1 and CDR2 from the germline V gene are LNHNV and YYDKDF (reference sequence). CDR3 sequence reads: CATSRGVGNEKLFF. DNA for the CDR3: TGTGCCACCAGCAGAGGAGTCGGGAATGAAAAACTGTTTTTT.

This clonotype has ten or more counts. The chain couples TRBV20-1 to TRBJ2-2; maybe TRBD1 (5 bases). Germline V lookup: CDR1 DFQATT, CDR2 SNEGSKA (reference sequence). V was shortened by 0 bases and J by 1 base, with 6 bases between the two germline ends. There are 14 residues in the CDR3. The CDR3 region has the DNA TGCAGTGCTAGAGACACAGGGAACACCGGGGAGCTGTTTTTT. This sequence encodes CSARDTGNTGELFF.

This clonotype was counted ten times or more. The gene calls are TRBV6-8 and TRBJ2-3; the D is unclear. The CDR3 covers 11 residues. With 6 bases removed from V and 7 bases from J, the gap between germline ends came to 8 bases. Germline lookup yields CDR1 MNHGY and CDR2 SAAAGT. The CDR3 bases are TGTGCCAGCAGCTCCCCAAATACGCAGTATTTT. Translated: CASSSPNTQYF.

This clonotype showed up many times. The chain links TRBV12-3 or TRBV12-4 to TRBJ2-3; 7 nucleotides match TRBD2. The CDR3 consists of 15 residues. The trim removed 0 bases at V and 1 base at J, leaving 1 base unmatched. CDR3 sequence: CASSLASGRTDTQYF. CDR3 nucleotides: TGTGCCAGCAGTTTAGCTAGCGGGCGCACAGATACGCAGTATTTT.

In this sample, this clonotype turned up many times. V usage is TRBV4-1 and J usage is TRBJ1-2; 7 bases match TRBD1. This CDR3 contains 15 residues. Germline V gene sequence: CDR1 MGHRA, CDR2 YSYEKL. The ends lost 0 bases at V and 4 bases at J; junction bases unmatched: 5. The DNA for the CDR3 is TGCGCCAGCAGCCAAGAGGGCAGGGGGACCTATGGCTACACCTTC. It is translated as CASSQEGRGTYGYTF.

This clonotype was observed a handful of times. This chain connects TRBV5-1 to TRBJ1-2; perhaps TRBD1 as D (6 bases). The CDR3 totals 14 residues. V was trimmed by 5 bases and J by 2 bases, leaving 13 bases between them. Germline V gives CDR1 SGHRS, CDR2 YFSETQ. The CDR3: CASSFQGQNYGYTF. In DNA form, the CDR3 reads TGCGCCAGCAGTTTTCAGGGGCAGAACTATGGCTACACCTTC.

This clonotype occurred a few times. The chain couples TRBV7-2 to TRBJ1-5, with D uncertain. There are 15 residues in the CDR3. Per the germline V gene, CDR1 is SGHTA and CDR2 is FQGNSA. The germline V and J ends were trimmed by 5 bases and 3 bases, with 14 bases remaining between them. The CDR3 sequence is CASSPQGIVNQPQHF. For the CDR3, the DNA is TGTGCCAGCAGCCCTCAAGGGATCGTCAATCAGCCCCAGCATTTT. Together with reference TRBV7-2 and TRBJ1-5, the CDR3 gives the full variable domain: GAGVSQSPSNKVTEKGKDVELRCDPISGHTALYWYRQSLGQGLEFLIYFQGNSAPDKSGLPSDRFSAERTGGSVSTLTIQRTQQEDSAVYLCASSPQGIVNQPQHFGDGTRLSIL.

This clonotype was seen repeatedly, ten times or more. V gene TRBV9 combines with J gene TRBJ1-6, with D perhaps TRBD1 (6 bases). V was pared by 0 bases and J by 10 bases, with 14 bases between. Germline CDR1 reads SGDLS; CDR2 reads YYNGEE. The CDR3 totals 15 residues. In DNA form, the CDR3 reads TGTGCCAGCAGCGTAGTGGGGGGCGCTTTGTCACCCCTCCACTTT. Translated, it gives CASSVVGGALSPLHF.

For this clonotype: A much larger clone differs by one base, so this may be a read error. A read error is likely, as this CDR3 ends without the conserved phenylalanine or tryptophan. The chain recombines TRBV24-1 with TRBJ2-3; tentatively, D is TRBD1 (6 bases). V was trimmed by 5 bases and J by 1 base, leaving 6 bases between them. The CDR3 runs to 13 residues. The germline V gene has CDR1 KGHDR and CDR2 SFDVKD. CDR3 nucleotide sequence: TGTGCCACCAGTGCAGGGGGCACAGATACGCAGTATTCT. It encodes CATSAGGTDTQYS.

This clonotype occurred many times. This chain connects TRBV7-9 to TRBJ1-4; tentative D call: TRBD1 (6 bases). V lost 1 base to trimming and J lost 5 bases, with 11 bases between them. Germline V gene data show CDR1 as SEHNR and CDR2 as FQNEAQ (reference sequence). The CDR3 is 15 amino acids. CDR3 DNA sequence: TGTGCCAGCAGCTTAGGTCGGACAGAGAATGAAAAACTGTTTTTT. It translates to CASSLGRTENEKLFF.

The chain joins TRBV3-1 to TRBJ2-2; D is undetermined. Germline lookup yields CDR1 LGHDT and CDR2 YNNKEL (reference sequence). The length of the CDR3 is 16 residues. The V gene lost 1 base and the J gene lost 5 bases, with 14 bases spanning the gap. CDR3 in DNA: TGTGCCAGCAGCCAAGTATCCTCAGGAGCGACCGGGGAGCTGTTTTTT. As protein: CASSQVSSGATGELFF.

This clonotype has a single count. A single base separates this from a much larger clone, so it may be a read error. CDR3 DNA sequence: TGCGCCGGCAGCTTTGGGGAAGGCTACGAGCAGTACTTC. Its translation is CAGSFGEGYEQYF. V gene TRBV5-1 combines with J gene TRBJ2-7; D is unclear. The CDR3 consists of 13 residues. CDR1 is SGHRS, CDR2 YFSETQ, per germline.

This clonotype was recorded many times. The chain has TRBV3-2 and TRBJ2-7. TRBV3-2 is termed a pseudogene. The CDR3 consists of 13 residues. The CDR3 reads CASSQDGDYEQYV. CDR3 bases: TGTGCCAGCAGCCAAGACGGAGACTACGAGCAGTACGTC.